The text below deals with one TCR beta chain. Its antigen is still unknown. The sample belongs to a study of shared clonotypes between healthy human individuals. Study-level information: Researchers drew samples from two women and a few men aged 18 to 49.

Broader study findings: Naive subsets typically showed greater estimated richness than memory subsets. Only a few donors were included, so the genetic and exposure-history diversity represented was limited.

Naive CD8 cells lacked CD45RO, underwent positive selection for CCR7 and left out terminally differentiated effector memory CD45RA+ cells. The CDR3 contains 15 residues. The V gene's germline CDR1 is SGHNT and CDR2 YYREEE (reference sequence). The V gene end was trimmed by 2 bases and the J gene end by 8 bases; junction bases not matched to a gene: 4. The assay used deep level. Sequencing used immunoSEQ multiplex PCR; TCRdb keeps in-frame clones, though not all of them. The sample lists about 1,800,000 clones; about 94% were seen once. The chain employs TRBV5-4 and TRBJ1-6; 10 bases fit TRBD1. The TCR originated in a man aged 18 to 35 in good health. The sample consisted of naive CD8+ T cells sorted from blood. DNA of the CDR3: TGTGCCAGCAGCTTTCCCGGGACAGGGGATTCACCCCTCCACTTT. Its protein product is CASSFPGTGDSPLHF.